This passage covers 9 T cell receptor beta chains from one sample sequenced in a study of control samples from healthy donors and cancer patients. Profiling relied on immunoSEQ multiplex PCR, and the TCRdb table lists in-frame clones only, not all of them. The sample gives roughly 120,000 clones, around 88% of which show up once; around 3.3% is in the top ten. Sequencing used blood. Receptors originate from a man aged 40-50 years in good health.

The table lists this clone with a count of one. The rearrangement links TRBV5-1 to TRBJ1-6; D remains unclear. V lost 2 bases to trimming and J lost 2 bases, with 11 bases between them. CDR3 size: 16 residues. The V gene's germline CDR1 is SGHRS and CDR2 YFSETQ. The CDR3 spells CASSFPVRPYNSPLHF. DNA for the CDR3: TGCGCCAGCAGCTTTCCCGTTAGGCCCTATAATTCACCCCTCCACTTT. Supplemented by reference TRBV5-1 and TRBJ1-6, the full variable domain reads KAGVTQTPRYLIKTRGQQVTLSCSPISGHRSVSWYQQTPGQGLQFLFEYFSETQRNKGNFPGRFSGRQFSNSRSEMNVSTLELGDSALYLCASSFPVRPYNSPLHFGNGTRLTVT.

V gene TRBV2 combines with J gene TRBJ1-1; D possibly corresponds to TRBD1 (5 bases). CDR1 is SNHLY, CDR2 FYNNEI, per germline. CDR3 length: 12 amino acids. V lost 4 bases and J 8 bases, leaving 11 bases between the germline ends. CDR3 in DNA: TGTGCCAGCAGTGTGGACACCGCCGAAGCTTTCTTT. Translating gives CASSVDTAEAFF.

As for this clone: Other DNA sequences in this sample translate to the same CDR3. This chain joins TRBV24-1 and TRBJ2-1; 9 bases match TRBD1. V trimming: 4 bases; J trimming: 3 bases; junction bases outside the gene matches: 3. This CDR3 spans 15 amino acids. The germline gives CDR1 KGHDR, CDR2 SFDVKD. The CDR3 here is CATSDLGQGYNEQFF. CDR3 sequence (DNA): TGTGCCACCAGTGACCTGGGACAGGGCTACAATGAGCAGTTCTTC.

V gene TRBV6-4 combines with J gene TRBJ1-1; D gene ambiguous. In germline, CDR1 is MRHNA, CDR2 SNTAGT. This CDR3 region has 14 residues. V was clipped by 4 bases and J by 1 base, with 10 bases between them. CDR3 DNA sequence: TGTGCCAGCAGTGCAGGCGCGGGGAACACTGAAGCTTTCTTT. Its protein is CASSAGAGNTEAFF.

J is TRBJ2-1 and V is TRBV3-1 (or the pseudogene TRBV3-2), with 7 positions matching TRBD1. The CDR3 extends over 14 amino acids. Unmatched junction bases numbered 5, after V lost 3 bases and J lost 6 bases. Germline V CDR1 and CDR2: LGHDT, YNNKEL (reference sequence). CDR3 protein: CASSQDDRVNEQFF. The CDR3 bases are TGTGCCAGCAGCCAGGATGACAGGGTCAATGAGCAGTTCTTC.

The genes are TRBV7-3 and TRBJ2-2; 7 nucleotides line up with TRBD2. CDR3 length equals 16 residues. Germline-derived CDR1 and CDR2 are SGHTA and FQGTGA. V shed 5 bases, J shed 4 bases, and the junction held 10 bases outside the gene matches. The chain's CDR3 is CASSQTSERGTGELFF. The CDR3 coding sequence is TGTGCCAGCAGCCAAACTAGCGAACGGGGCACCGGGGAGCTGTTTTTT. The full variable domain, in which reference TRBV7-3 and TRBJ2-2 provide the parts outside the CDR3, is GAGVSQTPSNKVTEKGKYVELRCDPISGHTALYWYRQSLGQGPEFLIYFQGTGAADDSGLPNDRFFAVRPEGSVSTLKIQRTERGDSAVYLCASSQTSERGTGELFFGEGSRLTVL.

The chain combines TRBV6-2 or TRBV6-3 with TRBJ1-1; D remains ambiguous. Per the germline V gene, CDR1 is MNHEY and CDR2 is SVGEGT. Trimming took 5 bases from V and 10 from J, leaving 11 bases between them. This CDR3 region has 11 residues. The CDR3 protein is CASSRSGRAFF. CDR3 DNA: TGTGCCAGCAGTCGTAGCGGGAGAGCTTTCTTT.

V is TRBV30 and J is TRBJ1-2; D is perhaps TRBD1 (5 bases). Germline V CDR1 and CDR2: GTSNPN, SVGIG (reference sequence). Deletions cut 0 bases from V and 4 bases from J, with 12 bases between. CDR3 size: 14 residues. This chain's CDR3 is CAWSVGARSYGYTF. CDR3 nucleotides: TGTGCCTGGAGTGTAGGGGCGCGTAGCTATGGCTACACCTTC.

This rearrangement joins TRBV9 to TRBJ2-5, with 7 bases fitting TRBD1. The CDR3 contains 18 residues. Germline V gene data show CDR1 as SGDLS and CDR2 as YYNGEE. V shed 1 base and J 1 base; nucleotides not matched to a gene: 13. Here the CDR3 reads CASSVNPGEDRPQETQYF. The DNA of the CDR3 is TGTGCCAGCAGCGTAAACCCAGGAGAGGACAGGCCCCAAGAGACCCAGTACTTC. The full variable domain, completed using reference TRBV9 and TRBJ2-5, is DSGVTQTPKHLITATGQRVTLRCSPRSGDLSVYWYQQSLDQGLQFLIQYYNGEERAKGNILERFSAQQFPDLHSELNLSSLELGDSALYFCASSVNPGEDRPQETQYFGPGTRLLVL.